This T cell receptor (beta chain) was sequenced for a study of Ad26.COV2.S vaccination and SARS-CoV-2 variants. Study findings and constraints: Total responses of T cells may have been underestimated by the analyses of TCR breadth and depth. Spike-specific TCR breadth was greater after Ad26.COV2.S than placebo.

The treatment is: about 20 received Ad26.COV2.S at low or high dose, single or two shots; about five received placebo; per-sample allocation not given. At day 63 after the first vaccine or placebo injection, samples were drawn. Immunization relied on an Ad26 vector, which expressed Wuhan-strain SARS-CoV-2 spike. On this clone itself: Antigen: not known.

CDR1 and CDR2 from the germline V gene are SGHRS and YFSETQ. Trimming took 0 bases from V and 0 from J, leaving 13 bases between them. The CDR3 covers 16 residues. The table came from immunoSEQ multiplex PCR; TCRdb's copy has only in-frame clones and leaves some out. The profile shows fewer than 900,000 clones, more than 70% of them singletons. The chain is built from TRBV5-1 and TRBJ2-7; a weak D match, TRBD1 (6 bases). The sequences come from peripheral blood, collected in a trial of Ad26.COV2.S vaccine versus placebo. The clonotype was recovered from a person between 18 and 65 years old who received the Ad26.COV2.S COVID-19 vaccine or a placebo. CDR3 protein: CASSLDRAGTSYEQYF. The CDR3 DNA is TGCGCCAGCAGCTTGGACAGGGCAGGGACCTCCTACGAGCAGTACTTC.